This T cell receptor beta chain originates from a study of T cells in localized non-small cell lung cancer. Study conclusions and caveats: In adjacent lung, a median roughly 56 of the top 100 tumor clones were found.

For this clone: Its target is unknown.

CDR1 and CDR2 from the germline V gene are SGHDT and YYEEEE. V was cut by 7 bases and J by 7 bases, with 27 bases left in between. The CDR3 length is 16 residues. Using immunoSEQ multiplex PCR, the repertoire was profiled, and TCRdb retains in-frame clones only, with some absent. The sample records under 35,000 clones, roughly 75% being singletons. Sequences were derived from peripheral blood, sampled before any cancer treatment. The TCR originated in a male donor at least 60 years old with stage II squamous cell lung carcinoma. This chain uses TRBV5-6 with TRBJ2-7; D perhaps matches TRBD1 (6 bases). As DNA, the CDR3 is TGTGCCAGCGGAAGCTTGGGCGCAGGGGCTTTGGGGGAGCAGTACTTC. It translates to CASGSLGAGALGEQYF. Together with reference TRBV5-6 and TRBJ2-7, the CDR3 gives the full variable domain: DAGVTQSPTHLIKTRGQQVTLRCSPKSGHDTVSWYQQALGQGPQFIFQYYEEEERQRGNFPDRFSGHQFPNYSSELNVNALLLGDSALYLCASGSLGAGALGEQYFGPGTRLTVT.